A single sample is the source of the 29 T cell receptor beta chains below, sequenced in a study of T cells after yellow fever vaccination (dated by TCRdb to the late 2010s). The treatment or condition label on this specimen signifies: live attenuated yellow fever vaccine strain. The library relied on 5' RACE. The run used an Illumina HiSeq 2500. The public reads were quality trimmed at Q25 with fastp and then assembled into clones with MiXCR by TCRdb, keeping productive beta chains. Rows matching on CDR3 protein sequence are summarized as one entry with the most common DNA and genes. The sample records some 110,000 distinct CDR3 sequences, more than 5.5% of which are singletons. The top ten clonotypes cover 2.7% of the sample. Sequences were derived from CD4+ T cells sorted from PBMCs, sampled 35 to 50 days after the first yellow fever vaccination. These receptors were taken from a man between 18 and 35 years old who received the YFV17D yellow fever vaccine.

V and J are TRBV5-4 and TRBJ1-2, with a possible D match to TRBD1 (5 bases). V dropped 4 bases and J dropped 4 bases, with 20 bases sitting between them. CDR3 length equals 16 residues. CDR1 is SGHNT, CDR2 YYREEE, per germline (reference sequence). DNA of the CDR3: TGTGCCAGCAGCCCGCCAGGGCAGCCGGAGGCCTATGGCTACACCTTC. Protein: CASSPPGQPEAYGYTF.

This clonotype was seen many times. V gene TRBV5-8 combines with J gene TRBJ2-1, with 8 bases identical to TRBD2. Trimming at V came to 1 base and at J to 9 bases, leaving 15 bases not matched to a gene. There are 17 residues in the CDR3. Looked up from germline, CDR1 is SGHTS and CDR2 is YDEGEE. The CDR3 DNA is TGTGCCAGCAGCTTGACGGGCCGGGGGGGCCAAGGTGCTGAGCAGTTCTTC. It codes for CASSLTGRGGQGAEQFF.

There are many counts of this clonotype. This chain joins TRBV5-1 and TRBJ2-3; 7 nucleotides line up with TRBD1. Germline V CDR1 and CDR2: SGHRS, YFSETQ. CDR3 length equals 14 residues. With V trimmed by 4 bases and J by 5 bases, 7 bases remained unmatched. CDR3 amino acids: CASSQGQDRDTQYF. In DNA, the CDR3 is TGCGCCAGCAGCCAAGGACAGGATAGAGATACGCAGTATTTT.

Ten or more counts support this clonotype. The chain recombines TRBV6-5 with TRBJ2-1; D uncertain. The germline V and J ends were trimmed by 3 bases and 4 bases, with 7 bases remaining between them. Germline V gives CDR1 MNHEY, CDR2 SVGAGI. The CDR3 totals 13 residues. The CDR3 bases are TGTGCCAGCAGTTATAGTCATTACAATGAGCAGTTCTTC. Translation gives CASSYSHYNEQFF.

This clonotype was seen at least ten times. The chain employs TRBV5-1 and TRBJ1-2; D call uncertain. Between the trimmed V and J ends, which lost 0 bases and 2 bases, there was a span of 8 bases. The V gene's germline CDR1 is SGHRS and CDR2 YFSETQ. The CDR3 is made up of 14 amino acids. The CDR3 is CASSLETPNYGYTF. DNA of the CDR3: TGCGCCAGCAGCTTGGAGACGCCAAACTATGGCTACACCTTC. Full variable domain (missing parts from reference TRBV5-1 and TRBJ1-2): KAGVTQTPRYLIKTRGQQVTLSCSPISGHRSVSWYQQTPGQGLQFLFEYFSETQRNKGNFPGRFSGRQFSNSRSEMNVSTLELGDSALYLCASSLETPNYGYTFGSGTRLTVV.

The sample holds many counts of this clonotype. This chain uses TRBV10-3 with TRBJ2-5; no clear D gene. Looked up from germline, CDR1 is ENHRY and CDR2 is SYGVKD. V gave up 6 bases and J gave up 1 base, with 9 bases separating them. This CDR3 is built from 13 residues. As DNA, the CDR3 is TGTGCCATCAGCGTGAATCTCCAAGAGACCCAGTACTTC. This gives the protein CAISVNLQETQYF.

The chain is built from TRBV7-2 and TRBJ1-2, with D maybe TRBD1 (6 bases). The CDR3 covers 13 residues. CDR1 is SGHTA and CDR2 is FQGNSA in the germline V gene. Deletions cut 8 bases from V and 3 bases from J, with 13 bases between. DNA of the CDR3: TGTGCCAGCTCGCCGACAGGATACTATGGCTACACCTTC. Translated: CASSPTGYYGYTF.

This clonotype came up a few times. This chain connects TRBV4-1 to TRBJ2-2; the D is unclear. The germline gives CDR1 MGHRA, CDR2 YSYEKL. The CDR3 runs to 14 residues. Trimming took 4 bases from V and 7 from J, leaving 13 bases between them. CDR3 loop: CASSRQGPVGELFF. CDR3 in DNA: TGCGCCAGCAGCCGGCAAGGACCAGTCGGGGAGCTGTTTTTT.

This clonotype showed up many times. V usage is TRBV15 and J usage is TRBJ2-1, with 7 bases aligning to TRBD1. The CDR3 spans 15 residues. Germline V gene sequence: CDR1 LNHNV, CDR2 YYDKDF (reference sequence). With V trimmed by 3 bases and J by 6 bases, 8 bases remained unmatched. This CDR3 reads CATSRGDRQPNEQFF. For the CDR3, the DNA is TGTGCCACCAGCAGGGGGGACAGACAACCCAATGAGCAGTTCTTC.

This clonotype was seen repeatedly, ten times or more. The chain links TRBV5-1 to TRBJ1-1, with 9 bases lining up with TRBD1. The V and J ends lost 0 bases and 1 base, in that order; junction bases with no gene match: 1. The CDR3 loop spans 15 amino acids. Germline V lookup: CDR1 SGHRS, CDR2 YFSETQ. CDR3 loop: CASSLEGQGNTEAFF. CDR3 DNA: TGCGCCAGCAGCTTGGAGGGACAGGGGAACACTGAAGCTTTCTTT. Combining the CDR3 with reference TRBV5-1 and TRBJ1-1 gives the whole variable domain KAGVTQTPRYLIKTRGQQVTLSCSPISGHRSVSWYQQTPGQGLQFLFEYFSETQRNKGNFPGRFSGRQFSNSRSEMNVSTLELGDSALYLCASSLEGQGNTEAFFGQGTRLTVV.

This clonotype has a count of ten or more. The chain links TRBV7-2 to TRBJ2-3; D unresolved. The CDR3 sequence is 14 residues long. The V end lost 2 bases, the J end lost 2 bases, and 8 bases lay between the germline ends. The V gene's germline CDR1 is SGHTA and CDR2 FQGNSA. CDR3 in DNA: TGTGCCAGCAGCTTACGCAGATCCACAGATACGCAGTATTTT. Encoded protein: CASSLRRSTDTQYF.

In this sample, this clonotype turned up many times. The rearrangement links TRBV7-9 to TRBJ1-6, with D hard to call. CDR1 is SEHNR, CDR2 FQNEAQ, per germline (reference sequence). This CDR3 comprises 15 residues. V was cut by 5 bases and J by 8 bases, with 16 bases left in between. The DNA for the CDR3 is TGTGCCAGCAGCCCCCCGTGGCCTGGGGATTCACCCCTCCACTTT. This gives the protein CASSPPWPGDSPLHF.

This clonotype was seen ten or more times. J is TRBJ1-4 and V is TRBV5-1; D remains unclear. Trimming took off 4 bases at V and 0 bases at J, with 13 bases between the two ends. CDR1 is SGHRS, CDR2 YFSETQ, per germline. The CDR3 contains 16 residues. CDR3 loop: CASSTGRLATNEKLFF. In DNA form, the CDR3 reads TGCGCCAGCAGCACCGGACGGCTTGCAACTAATGAAAAACTGTTTTTT.

The table lists this clonotype with many counts. The V and J genes are TRBV11-1 and TRBJ2-2; TRBD2 aligns across 10 bases. Per germline, CDR1 SGHAT and CDR2 FQDESV (reference sequence). Trimming took 0 bases from V and 1 from J; bases not matched to a gene: 14. The CDR3 contains 21 residues. The DNA for the CDR3 is TGTGCCAGCAGCTTAGCCGGTTATCTTAGGACTAGCGGTATGAACACCGGGGAGCTGTTTTTT. It codes for CASSLAGYLRTSGMNTGELFF.

The CDR3 coding sequence is TGTGCCAGCAGCCCAGGGCCCTACGAGCAGTACTTC. Protein sequence: CASSPGPYEQYF. The rearrangement links TRBV7-2 to TRBJ2-7, with D maybe TRBD1 (5 bases). Germline-derived CDR1 and CDR2 are SGHTA and FQGNSA. Trimming removed 5 bases from V and 2 bases from J, with 7 bases in between. The CDR3 totals 12 residues.

This clonotype has at least ten counts. This sequence joins TRBV5-1 and TRBJ2-3; the D is unclear. Trimming pared 0 bases from V and 4 bases from J, leaving 12 bases between. Germline CDR1 and CDR2: SGHRS and YFSETQ. The CDR3 length is 15 residues. Here the CDR3 DNA reads TGCGCCAGCAGCTTGGTTAATCGTGCGGCAGATACGCAGTATTTT. Residues: CASSLVNRAADTQYF.

About this clonotype: This may arise from a read error, as a much more abundant clone is one base away. V usage is TRBV7-8 and J usage is TRBJ2-5, with 9 bases lining up with TRBD2. With 0 bases clipped from V and 10 bases from J, the junction kept 9 bases outside the gene matches. Germline assignment: CDR1 SGHVS and CDR2 FQNEAQ. The CDR3 totals 15 residues. The CDR3 protein is CASSLAAGGPKIQYF. The CDR3 coding sequence is TGTGCCAGCAGCTTAGCCGCGGGGGGGCCCAAGATCCAGTACTTC.

This clonotype came up many times. The rearrangement joins TRBV5-1 to TRBJ2-7; D is tentatively TRBD1 or TRBD2 (5 bases each). V was pared by 6 bases and J by 2 bases, with 24 bases between. Germline V gene data show CDR1 as SGHRS and CDR2 as YFSETQ. This CDR3 is 17 amino acids long. CDR3: CASISVLGPGLTYEQYV. The CDR3 DNA sequence: TGCGCCAGCATCTCGGTCTTGGGACCAGGGCTTACCTACGAGCAGTACGTC.

This clonotype was seen repeatedly, ten times or more. V and J are TRBV5-1 and TRBJ2-5, with no clear D. Germline CDR1 reads SGHRS; CDR2 reads YFSETQ. This CDR3 has 13 amino acids. Trimming removed 6 bases at V and 2 bases at J, with 11 bases between. The chain's CDR3 is CASTEGQQETQYF. The DNA for the CDR3 is TGCGCCAGCACCGAAGGCCAGCAAGAGACCCAGTACTTC.

This clonotype was detected ten times or more. This chain links TRBV28 with TRBJ1-6; D unclear. CDR1 and CDR2 (germline): MDHEN, SYDVKM. The CDR3 runs to 16 residues. With 8 bases removed from V and 0 bases from J, the gap between germline ends came to 14 bases. CDR3 amino acids: CASLEPSSSYNSPLHF. The DNA for the CDR3 is TGTGCCAGCCTTGAGCCTTCGAGCTCCTATAATTCACCCCTCCACTTT. Full variable domain (outside the CDR3, taken from reference TRBV28 and TRBJ1-6): DVKVTQSSRYLVKRTGEKVFLECVQDMDHENMFWYRQDPGLGLRLIYFSYDVKMKEKGDIPEGYSVSREKKERFSLILESASTNQTSMYLCASLEPSSSYNSPLHFGNGTRLTVT.

This clonotype appeared many times. This chain joins TRBV7-2 and TRBJ2-3, with a tentative D call TRBD2 (5 bases). Germline values: CDR1 SGHTA, CDR2 FQGNSA. Trimming took 5 bases from V and 10 from J, leaving 22 bases between them. The CDR3 sequence is 15 residues long. CDR3 coding DNA: TGTGCCAGCAGCCCGAGAGGGTTCAGGAAGGATGCGCAGTATTTT. As protein: CASSPRGFRKDAQYF.

This clonotype was recorded at least ten times. The rearrangement joins TRBV7-2 to TRBJ2-1, with TRBD2 matching over 15 bases. CDR1 and CDR2 from the germline V gene are SGHTA and FQGNSA. The CDR3 consists of 15 residues. With 5 bases clipped from V and 9 bases from J, the junction kept 5 bases outside the gene matches. This CDR3 reads CASSPWGLAGGEQFF. As DNA, the CDR3 is TGTGCCAGCAGCCCGTGGGGACTAGCGGGGGGTGAGCAGTTCTTC. The full variable domain, with the rest looked up from reference TRBV7-2 and TRBJ2-1, is GAGVSQSPSNKVTEKGKDVELRCDPISGHTALYWYRQSLGQGLEFLIYFQGNSAPDKSGLPSDRFSAERTGGSVSTLTIQRTQQEDSAVYLCASSPWGLAGGEQFFGPGTRLTVL.

J is TRBJ2-3 and V is TRBV5-4; TRBD2 aligns across 9 bases. This CDR3 region has 14 residues. The trim removed 2 bases at V and 4 bases at J, leaving 2 bases unmatched. CDR1 and CDR2 from the germline V gene are SGHNT and YYREEE (reference sequence). For the CDR3, the DNA is TGTGCCAGCAGCTTCCCTAGCGGGGCAGATACGCAGTATTTT. Its protein product is CASSFPSGADTQYF.

This clonotype was found many times. V is TRBV7-9 and J is TRBJ2-3; no definite D call. V was clipped by 5 bases and J by 0 bases, with 12 bases between them. The CDR3 is 15 residues long. CDR1 and CDR2 from the germline V gene are SEHNR and FQNEAQ (reference sequence). The CDR3: CASSPVPESTDTQYF. The DNA for the CDR3 is TGTGCCAGCAGCCCCGTTCCCGAAAGCACAGATACGCAGTATTTT.

This clonotype was seen repeatedly, ten times or more. V gene TRBV7-2 combines with J gene TRBJ1-2; no reliable D call. CDR3 length: 12 residues. Trimming removed 0 bases at V and 9 bases at J, with 8 bases between. Germline V gene sequence: CDR1 SGHTA, CDR2 FQGNSA. The CDR3 here is CASSLAGKSYTF. Here the CDR3 DNA reads TGTGCCAGCAGCTTAGCGGGGAAAAGCTACACCTTC.

This clonotype has a count of ten or more. V and J are TRBV7-2 and TRBJ2-3; 7 nucleotides align to TRBD2. The germline V gene encodes CDR1 SGHTA and CDR2 FQGNSA. This CDR3 spans 14 amino acids. The V segment lost 4 bases and the J segment 8 bases; nucleotides outside the gene matches: 9. The CDR3 region is CASSYPPGGATQYF. The CDR3 coding sequence is TGTGCCAGCAGCTACCCCCCGGGGGGAGCTACGCAGTATTTT. The full variable domain, completed using reference TRBV7-2 and TRBJ2-3, is GAGVSQSPSNKVTEKGKDVELRCDPISGHTALYWYRQSLGQGLEFLIYFQGNSAPDKSGLPSDRFSAERTGGSVSTLTIQRTQQEDSAVYLCASSYPPGGATQYFGPGTRLTVL.

There are many counts of this clonotype. The rearrangement uses TRBV30 and TRBJ2-6; tentative D call: TRBD1 (5 bases). Germline CDR1 is GTSNPN and CDR2 is SVGIG (reference sequence). V was clipped by 2 bases and J by 2 bases, with 19 bases between them. The CDR3 covers 18 residues. The CDR3 sequence is CAWSRGRQFLAGANVLTF. In DNA form, the CDR3 reads TGTGCCTGGAGTAGAGGCCGACAGTTCCTCGCTGGGGCCAACGTCCTGACTTTC.

This clonotype was seen at least ten times. The genes are TRBV2 and TRBJ2-2; tentatively, D is TRBD1 (5 bases). The V end was cut by 9 bases, the J end by 3 bases, with 8 bases between. CDR3 length equals 12 residues. Germline CDR1 SNHLY, CDR2 FYNNEI. This CDR3 is CASTGYTGELFF. For the CDR3, the DNA is TGTGCCAGTACAGGTTACACCGGGGAGCTGTTTTTT.

This clonotype came up a few times. V is TRBV5-1 and J is TRBJ2-1; 12 bases agree with TRBD2. The V gene end was trimmed by 4 bases and the J gene end by 9 bases; junction bases not matched to a gene: 14. This CDR3 has 17 residues. CDR1 SGHRS and CDR2 YFSETQ come from the germline V gene. The chain's CDR3 is CASSPRFPSGGAGEQFF. The CDR3 region has the DNA TGCGCCAGCAGCCCCCGATTCCCTAGCGGGGGGGCCGGTGAGCAGTTCTTC. The entire variable domain, with the rest obtained from reference TRBV5-1 and TRBJ2-1, is as follows: KAGVTQTPRYLIKTRGQQVTLSCSPISGHRSVSWYQQTPGQGLQFLFEYFSETQRNKGNFPGRFSGRQFSNSRSEMNVSTLELGDSALYLCASSPRFPSGGAGEQFFGPGTRLTVL.